This T cell receptor beta chain was retrieved from a study of identical twins. Notes on the study in general: With beta out-of-frame sequences, excess sharing by twins was weaker. Conclusions rested on cross-sectional statistics rather than following the same donors. The presence of invariant MAIT and iNKT cells could partly confound analyses of zero-insertion sequences.

It was template switching that added a universal primer site, and there were unique molecular identifiers on the cDNA. TCRdb reprocessed the 5' RACE reads via MiXCR and lists one record per CDR3 protein. Among 450,000 to 650,000 distinct CDR3 sequences listed, roughly 15% were seen once. Trimming at V came to 0 bases and at J to 1 base, leaving 5 bases not matched to a gene. The CDR3 contains 16 residues. Germline loops: CDR1 LGHNT, CDR2 FRNRAP. A remark on this clonotype: Its antigen is not known.

This sample was also put to use in a study of yellow fever vaccine responses in identical twins.

Sample: CD4+ T cells sorted from blood. The rearrangement links TRBV12-5 to TRBJ1-1; 7 nucleotides match TRBD1. This receptor was obtained from a woman between 18 and 30 years old in good health. CDR3 nucleotide sequence: TGTGCTAGTGGTTTGGTACAGGGGCTCAGGAACACTGAAGCTTTCTTT. Translating gives CASGLVQGLRNTEAFF.